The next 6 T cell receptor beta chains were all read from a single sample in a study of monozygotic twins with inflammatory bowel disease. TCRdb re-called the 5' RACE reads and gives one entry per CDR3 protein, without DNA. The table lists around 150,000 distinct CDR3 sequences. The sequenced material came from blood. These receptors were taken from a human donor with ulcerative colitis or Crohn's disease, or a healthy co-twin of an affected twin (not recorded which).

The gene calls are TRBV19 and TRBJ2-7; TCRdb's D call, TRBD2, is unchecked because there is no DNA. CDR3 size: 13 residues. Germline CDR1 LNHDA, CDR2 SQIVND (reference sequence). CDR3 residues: CASSGRVGYEQYF.

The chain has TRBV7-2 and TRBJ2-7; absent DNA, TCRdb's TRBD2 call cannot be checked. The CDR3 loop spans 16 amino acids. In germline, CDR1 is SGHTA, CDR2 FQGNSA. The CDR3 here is CASSSLLAGGTYEQYF.

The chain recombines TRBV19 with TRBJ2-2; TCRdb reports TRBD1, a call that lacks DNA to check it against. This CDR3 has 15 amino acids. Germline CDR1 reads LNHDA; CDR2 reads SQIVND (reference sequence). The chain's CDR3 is CASSTRQPNTGELFF.

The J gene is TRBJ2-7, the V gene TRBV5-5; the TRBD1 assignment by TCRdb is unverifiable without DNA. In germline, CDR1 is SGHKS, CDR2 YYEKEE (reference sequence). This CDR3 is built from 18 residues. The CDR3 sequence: CASSLAARGDPYMYEQYF.

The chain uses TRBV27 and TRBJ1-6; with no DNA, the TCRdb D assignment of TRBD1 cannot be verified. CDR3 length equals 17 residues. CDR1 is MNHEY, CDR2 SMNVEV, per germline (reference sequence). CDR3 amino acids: CASSPHWTGPRSSPLHF.

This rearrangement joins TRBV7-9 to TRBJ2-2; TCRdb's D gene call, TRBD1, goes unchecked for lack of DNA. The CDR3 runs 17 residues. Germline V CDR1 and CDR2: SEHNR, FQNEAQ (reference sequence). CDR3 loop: CASSLRERQGYTGELFF.